This TCR beta chain was profiled in a study of early T cells in non-severe SARS-CoV-2 infection. Germline values: CDR1 LGHDT, CDR2 YNNKEL (reference sequence). V lost 3 bases to trimming and J lost 7 bases, with 9 bases between them. The CDR3 extends over 12 amino acids. This clonotype has a count of ten or more. TCRdb reprocessed the 5' RACE reads via MiXCR and lists one record per CDR3 protein. The sample records just over 95,000 distinct CDR3 sequences, approximately 10% being singletons. The specimen sequenced was whole blood. The sequence derives from an adult who was a healthcare worker with PCR-confirmed SARS-CoV-2 infection or an uninfected control (not recorded which). The chain is built from TRBV3-1 and TRBJ1-1; D is possibly TRBD1 (5 bases). DNA of the CDR3: TGTGCCAGCAGCCAGGGACTTGGTGAAGCTTTCTTT. Translated, it gives CASSQGLGEAFF.